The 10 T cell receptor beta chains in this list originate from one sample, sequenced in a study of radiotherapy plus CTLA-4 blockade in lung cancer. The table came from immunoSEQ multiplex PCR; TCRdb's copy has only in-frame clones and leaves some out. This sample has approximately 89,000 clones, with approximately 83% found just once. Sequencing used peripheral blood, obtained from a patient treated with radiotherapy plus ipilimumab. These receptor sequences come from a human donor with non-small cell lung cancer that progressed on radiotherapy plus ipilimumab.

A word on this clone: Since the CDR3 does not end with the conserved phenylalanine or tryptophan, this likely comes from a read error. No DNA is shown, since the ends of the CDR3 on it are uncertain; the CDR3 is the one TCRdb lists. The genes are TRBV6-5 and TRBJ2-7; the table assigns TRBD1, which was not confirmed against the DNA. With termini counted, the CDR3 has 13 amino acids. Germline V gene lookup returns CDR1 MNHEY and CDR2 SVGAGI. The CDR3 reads CASSEGPRTGFGL.

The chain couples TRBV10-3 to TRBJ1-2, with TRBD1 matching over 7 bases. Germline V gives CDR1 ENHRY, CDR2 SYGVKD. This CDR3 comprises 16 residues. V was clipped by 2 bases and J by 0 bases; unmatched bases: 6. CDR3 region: CAISEPGGITNYGYTF. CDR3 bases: TGTGCCATCAGTGAGCCAGGGGGGATCACTAACTATGGCTACACCTTC.

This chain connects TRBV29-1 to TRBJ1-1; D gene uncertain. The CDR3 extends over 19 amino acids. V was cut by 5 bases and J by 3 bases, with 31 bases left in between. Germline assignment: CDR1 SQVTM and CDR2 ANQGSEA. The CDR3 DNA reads TGCAGCGTTAAACTCGGGCTTCGAAGGACGGTTGGTAGTCACACTGAAGCTTTCTTT. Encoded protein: CSVKLGLRRTVGSHTEAFF.

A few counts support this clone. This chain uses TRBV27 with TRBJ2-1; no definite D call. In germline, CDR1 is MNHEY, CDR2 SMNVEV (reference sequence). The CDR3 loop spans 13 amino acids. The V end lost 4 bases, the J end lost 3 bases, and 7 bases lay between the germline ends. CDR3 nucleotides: TGTGCCAGCAGTTCGGGTGACTACAATGAGCAGTTCTTC. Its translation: CASSSGDYNEQFF.

The CDR3 coding sequence is TGTGCCATCAGTTCAGGGGGAGGCACTGAAGCTTTCTTT. The encoded protein is CAISSGGGTEAFF. The rearrangement links TRBV10-3 to TRBJ1-1, with 7 bases lining up with TRBD1. V lost 5 bases, J lost 4 bases, and 4 bases stayed unmatched. The V gene's germline CDR1 is ENHRY and CDR2 SYGVKD. The CDR3 has 13 residues.

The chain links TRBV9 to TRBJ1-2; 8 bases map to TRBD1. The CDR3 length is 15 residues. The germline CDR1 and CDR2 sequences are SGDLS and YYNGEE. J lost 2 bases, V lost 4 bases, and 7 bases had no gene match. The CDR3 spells CASSSRTGINYGYTF. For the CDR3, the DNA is TGTGCCAGCAGCTCTAGGACAGGGATAAACTATGGCTACACCTTC.

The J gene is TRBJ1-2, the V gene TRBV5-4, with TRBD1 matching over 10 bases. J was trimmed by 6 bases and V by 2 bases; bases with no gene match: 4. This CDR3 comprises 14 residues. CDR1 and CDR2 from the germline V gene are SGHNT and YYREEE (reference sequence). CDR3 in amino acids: CASSFTGTGDGYTF. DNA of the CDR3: TGTGCCAGCAGCTTTACCGGGACAGGGGATGGCTACACCTTC. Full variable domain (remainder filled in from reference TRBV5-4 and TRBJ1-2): ETGVTQSPTHLIKTRGQQVTLRCSSQSGHNTVSWYQQALGQGPQFIFQYYREEENGRGNFPPRFSGLQFPNYSSELNVNALELDDSALYLCASSFTGTGDGYTFGSGTRLTVV.

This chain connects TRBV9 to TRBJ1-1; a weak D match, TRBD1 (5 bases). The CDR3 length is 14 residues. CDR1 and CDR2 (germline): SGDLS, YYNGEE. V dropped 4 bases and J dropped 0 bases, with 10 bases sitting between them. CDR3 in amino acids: CASSLGGVNTEAFF. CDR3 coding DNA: TGTGCCAGCAGCCTAGGAGGGGTGAACACTGAAGCTTTCTTT.

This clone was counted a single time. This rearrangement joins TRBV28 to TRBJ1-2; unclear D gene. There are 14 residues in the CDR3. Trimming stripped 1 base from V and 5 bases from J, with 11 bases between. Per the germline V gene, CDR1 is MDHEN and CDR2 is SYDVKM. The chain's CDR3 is CASSLSPDTYGYTF. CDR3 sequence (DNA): TGTGCCAGCAGTTTATCTCCTGACACATATGGCTACACCTTC.

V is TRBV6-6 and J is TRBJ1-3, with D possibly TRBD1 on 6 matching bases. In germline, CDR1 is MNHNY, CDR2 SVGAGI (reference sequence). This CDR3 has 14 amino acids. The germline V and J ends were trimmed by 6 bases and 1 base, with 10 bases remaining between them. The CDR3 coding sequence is TGTGCCAGCAGCCCAGGGGTGTCTGGAAACACCATATATTTT. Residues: CASSPGVSGNTIYF.